This TCR beta chain derives from a study of blood T cell repertoires in COVID-19. Overall study: Both acute and convalescent COVID-19 samples were obtained from the United States, Italy and Spain. In each case, the material was cDNA or gDNA derived from T cells, B-cell-depleted T cells, or PBMCs.

Assay used: immunoSEQ multiplex PCR; TCRdb lists only in-frame clones, some missing. The sample records about 43,000 clones, 85% to 90% being singletons. The germline gives CDR1 SEHNR, CDR2 FQNEAQ (reference sequence). Deletions cut 7 bases from V and 2 bases from J, with 12 bases between. The CDR3 length is 14 residues. The TCR was taken from a human donor in a cohort sampled during active COVID-19. Sequenced input: peripheral blood. The chain links TRBV7-9 to TRBJ2-4; D unresolved. The CDR3 DNA sequence: TGTGCCAGCAACCCAGAGCGAACCAAAAACATTCAGTACTTC. This sequence encodes CASNPERTKNIQYF.